Shown below are 22 T cell receptor beta chains from a single sample sequenced in a study of long-term antiretroviral therapy in people with HIV. Samples were assayed with immunoSEQ v3.0 at survey level. Using immunoSEQ multiplex PCR, the repertoire was profiled, and TCRdb retains in-frame clones only, with some absent. The data contain more than 15,000 clones, more than 70% of them singletons. Here the sequenced sample was unsorted PBMCs, taken 0.5 years before starting antiretroviral therapy. Receptors were obtained from a man aged 18 to 30 with HIV.

The V call is TRBV29-1, the J call TRBJ2-3, with 8 nucleotides matching TRBD2. Looked up from germline, CDR1 is SQVTM and CDR2 is ANQGSEA. V lost 5 bases, J lost 5 bases, and 6 bases stayed unmatched. The CDR3 contains 13 residues. This chain's CDR3 is CSVRGGHEDTQYF. In DNA, the CDR3 is TGCAGCGTTCGGGGGGGCCATGAAGATACGCAGTATTTT.

This clone was found once. The chain joins TRBV6-1 to TRBJ1-5; D is perhaps TRBD1 (5 bases). The germline V gene has CDR1 MNHNS and CDR2 SASEGT. The CDR3 extends over 15 amino acids. V lost 5 bases and J 0 bases, leaving 11 bases between the germline ends. CDR3 protein: CASSLWGVSNQPQHF. CDR3 bases: TGTGCCAGCAGTCTCTGGGGGGTTAGCAATCAGCCCCAGCATTTT.

A word on this clone: The same CDR3 also results from other DNA sequences found in this sample. The rearrangement joins TRBV2 to TRBJ1-1; no definite D call. CDR3 size: 14 residues. V was trimmed by 3 bases and J by 3 bases, leaving 11 bases between them. Looked up from germline, CDR1 is SNHLY and CDR2 is FYNNEI. CDR3 nucleotide sequence: TGTGCCAGCAGTGAGGGCCCGCGGGACACTGAAGCTTTCTTT. The encoded protein is CASSEGPRDTEAFF.

This clone has only one observation. V and J are TRBV19 and TRBJ1-2, with 8 bases fitting TRBD1. CDR1 and CDR2 (germline): LNHDA, SQIVND (reference sequence). The V and J ends lost 5 bases and 5 bases, in that order; junction bases with no gene match: 7. This CDR3 is built from 14 residues. CDR3 sequence: CASSVGQGSYGYTF. DNA for the CDR3: TGTGCCAGTAGTGTAGGACAGGGATCTTATGGCTACACCTTC. The full variable domain, completed using reference TRBV19 and TRBJ1-2, is DGGITQSPKYLFRKEGQNVTLSCEQNLNHDAMYWYRQDPGQGLRLIYYSQIVNDFQKGDIAEGYSVSREKKESFPLTVTSAQKNPTAFYLCASSVGQGSYGYTFGSGTRLTVV.

This chain's CDR3 is CASSVGHGSTYEQYF. The DNA of the CDR3 is TGTGCCAGCAGCGTAGGGCACGGTTCAACCTACGAGCAGTACTTC. V usage is TRBV9 and J usage is TRBJ2-7; no clear D. V dropped 0 bases and J dropped 2 bases, with 12 bases sitting between them. Germline V lookup: CDR1 SGDLS, CDR2 YYNGEE. The CDR3 length is 15 residues.

The V and J genes are TRBV27 and TRBJ2-7, with TRBD2 matching over 8 bases. The CDR3 runs to 15 residues. The V segment lost 5 bases and the J segment 3 bases; nucleotides outside the gene matches: 9. The V gene's germline CDR1 is MNHEY and CDR2 SMNVEV (reference sequence). The CDR3 protein is CASSPVGGADYEQYF. The CDR3 coding sequence is TGTGCCAGCAGTCCGGTCGGGGGGGCGGACTACGAGCAGTACTTC.

This clone was seen only a few times. The chain carries TRBV9 and TRBJ1-1; TRBD1 agrees at 7 bases. The ends lost 4 bases at V and 5 bases at J; junction bases unmatched: 8. Germline CDR1 SGDLS, CDR2 YYNGEE. The CDR3 is 14 amino acids. The CDR3 spells CASSPGGSGTEAFF. The DNA of the CDR3 is TGTGCCAGCAGCCCAGGGGGTTCGGGAACTGAAGCTTTCTTT.

The rearrangement links TRBV27 to TRBJ2-7; tentative D call: TRBD1 (6 bases). This CDR3 spans 15 amino acids. Trimming removed 3 bases from V and 5 bases from J, with 17 bases in between. The germline V gene encodes CDR1 MNHEY and CDR2 SMNVEV (reference sequence). The CDR3 reads CASSFEGTRSDEQYF. The CDR3 nucleotides read TGTGCCAGCAGTTTCGAAGGGACACGATCCGACGAGCAGTACTTC.

The V and J genes are TRBV9 and TRBJ1-1; possibly TRBD1 for D (5 bases). CDR1 and CDR2 (germline): SGDLS, YYNGEE. The CDR3 length is 13 residues. Trimming cost V 1 base and J 6 bases, with 10 bases left between them. This CDR3 is CASSVQGRAEAFF. CDR3 in DNA: TGTGCCAGCAGCGTACAGGGTCGCGCTGAAGCTTTCTTT.

This chain joins TRBV6-5 and TRBJ1-4; D perhaps matches TRBD1 (5 bases). V lost 0 bases to trimming and J lost 7 bases, with 12 bases between them. Germline V lookup: CDR1 MNHEY, CDR2 SVGAGI. The CDR3 is made up of 15 amino acids. DNA for the CDR3: TGTGCCAGCAGTTACTCAGGAAGAAGGGGTGAAAAACTGTTTTTT. This encodes CASSYSGRRGEKLFF.

This chain links TRBV6-4 with TRBJ2-2, with 7 nucleotides matching TRBD1. Per germline, CDR1 MRHNA and CDR2 SNTAGT. This CDR3 has 16 amino acids. Trimming removed 0 bases from V and 1 base from J; junction bases left unmatched: 2. The CDR3 coding sequence is TGTGCCAGCAGTGACTCGGGGACAGAGAACACCGGGGAGCTGTTTTTT. It specifies CASSDSGTENTGELFF.

This rearrangement joins TRBV19 to TRBJ2-2; D is unclear. CDR3 length equals 16 residues. Germline V lookup: CDR1 LNHDA, CDR2 SQIVND (reference sequence). V lost 0 bases, J lost 6 bases, and 14 bases lay in between. CDR3 region: CASSIDVLVPAGELFF. CDR3 coding DNA: TGTGCCAGTAGTATAGATGTCCTAGTCCCCGCCGGGGAGCTGTTTTTT.

This sequence joins TRBV27 and TRBJ1-1, with 10 bases identical to TRBD1. Looked up from germline, CDR1 is MNHEY and CDR2 is SMNVEV (reference sequence). CDR3 length: 17 amino acids. V lost 5 bases and J lost 1; bases outside the gene matches: 10. CDR3 amino acids: CASSRIDRGLKNTEAFF. Here the CDR3 DNA reads TGTGCCAGCAGTCGTATCGACAGGGGGCTCAAGAACACTGAAGCTTTCTTT.

The chain carries TRBV29-1 and TRBJ2-5, with 10 bases matching TRBD2. The V segment lost 6 bases and the J segment 3 bases; nucleotides outside the gene matches: 1. This CDR3 contains 12 residues. The germline V gene encodes CDR1 SQVTM and CDR2 ANQGSEA. In nucleotides, the CDR3 is TGCAGCGTCGGACTAGCGGAAGAGACCCAGTACTTC. Its translation: CSVGLAEETQYF.

V gene TRBV18 combines with J gene TRBJ2-7; a weak D match, TRBD1 (6 bases). The CDR3 is 13 residues long. The V and J ends lost 5 bases and 2 bases respectively, with 10 bases between them. The germline gives CDR1 KGHSH, CDR2 LQKENI. CDR3 in DNA: TGTGCCAGCTCATTCGACAGGACCTACGAGCAGTACTTC. It codes for CASSFDRTYEQYF.

This chain connects TRBV7-8 to TRBJ1-3; possible D gene TRBD1, 5 bases. CDR3 length: 16 residues. V lost 3 bases, J lost 0 bases, and 12 bases lay in between. Germline V lookup: CDR1 SGHVS, CDR2 FQNEAQ. The CDR3 nucleotides read TGTGCCAGCAGCTTTCGACAGCCTTACTCTGGAAACACCATATATTTT. This sequence encodes CASSFRQPYSGNTIYF.

V is TRBV10-3 and J is TRBJ2-2, with D possibly matching TRBD2 (5 bases). The V end lost 8 bases, the J end lost 5 bases, and 6 bases lay between the germline ends. Germline V lookup: CDR1 ENHRY, CDR2 SYGVKD. This CDR3 contains 11 residues. The CDR3 coding sequence is TGTGCCATCGGGAGTACCGGGGAGCTGTTTTTT. Translation gives CAIGSTGELFF.

V is TRBV27 and J is TRBJ2-1, with D perhaps TRBD1 (5 bases). Trimming pared 2 bases from V and 4 bases from J, leaving 12 bases between. Germline V gene data show CDR1 as MNHEY and CDR2 as SMNVEV (reference sequence). CDR3 length equals 15 residues. The CDR3 nucleotides are TGTGCCAGCAGTTTAGGGGCAGAGAGGTACAATGAGCAGTTCTTC. The encoded protein is CASSLGAERYNEQFF.

The genes are TRBV9 and TRBJ2-2; D may be TRBD2 (5 bases). Trimming cost V 1 base and J 4 bases, with 11 bases left between them. Germline-derived CDR1 and CDR2 are SGDLS and YYNGEE. The CDR3 length is 15 residues. CDR3 coding DNA: TGTGCCAGCAGCGTATGGGCTAGCAGCACCGGGGAGCTGTTTTTT. It encodes CASSVWASSTGELFF.

CDR3 sequence reads: CASSLAGRAPGYEQYF. In DNA form, the CDR3 reads TGTGCCAGCAGTCTAGCGGGACGAGCCCCGGGGTACGAGCAGTACTTC. The chain couples TRBV27 to TRBJ2-7; 9 bases match TRBD2. Germline lookup yields CDR1 MNHEY and CDR2 SMNVEV (reference sequence). The length of the CDR3 is 16 residues. V shed 5 bases and J 4 bases; nucleotides not matched to a gene: 12.

This rearrangement joins TRBV19 to TRBJ2-2; 11 nucleotides match TRBD2. V was clipped by 5 bases and J by 5 bases; unmatched bases: 10. The germline CDR1 and CDR2 sequences are LNHDA and SQIVND (reference sequence). The CDR3 is 17 residues long. CDR3 sequence (DNA): TGTGCCAGTAGTGCTAGACCTAGCGGGAGGATAACCGGGGAGCTGTTTTTT. Its translation: CASSARPSGRITGELFF.

The chain employs TRBV19 and TRBJ2-2; 7 nucleotides align to TRBD2. CDR1 is LNHDA and CDR2 is SQIVND in the germline V gene (reference sequence). The junction had 10 bases not matched to a gene; V was cut back by 7 bases and J by 5 bases. CDR3 length: 15 residues. The CDR3 here is CASKASGGGTGELFF. The CDR3 DNA sequence: TGTGCCAGTAAGGCTAGCGGAGGTGGAACCGGGGAGCTGTTTTTT.